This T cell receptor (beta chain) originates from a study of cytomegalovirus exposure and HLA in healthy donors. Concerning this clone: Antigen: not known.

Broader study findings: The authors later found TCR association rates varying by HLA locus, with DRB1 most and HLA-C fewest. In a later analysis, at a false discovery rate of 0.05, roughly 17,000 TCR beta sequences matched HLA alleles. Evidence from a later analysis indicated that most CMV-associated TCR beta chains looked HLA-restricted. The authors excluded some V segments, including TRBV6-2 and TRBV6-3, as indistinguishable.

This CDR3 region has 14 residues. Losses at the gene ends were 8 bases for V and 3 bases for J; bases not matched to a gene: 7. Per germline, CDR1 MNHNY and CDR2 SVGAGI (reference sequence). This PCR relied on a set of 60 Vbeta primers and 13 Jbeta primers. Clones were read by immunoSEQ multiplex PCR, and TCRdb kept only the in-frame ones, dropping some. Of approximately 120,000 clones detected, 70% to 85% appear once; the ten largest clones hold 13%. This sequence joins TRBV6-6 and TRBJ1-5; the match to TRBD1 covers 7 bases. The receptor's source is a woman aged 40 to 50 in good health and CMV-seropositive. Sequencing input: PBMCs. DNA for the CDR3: TGTGCCAGCCGGGACAGCAAATTCAATCAGCCCCAGCATTTT. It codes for CASRDSKFNQPQHF.